Listed below are T cell receptor beta chains from one sample, sequenced in a study of T-cell reconstitution after alpha-beta-depleted transplantation in children. TCRdb reanalysed the PCR reads using MiXCR and keeps one entry per CDR3 protein. This table holds under 850,000 distinct CDR3 sequences, about an eighth found once. Sequenced material: PBMCs, taken before TCRalphabeta/CD19-depleted stem cell transplant. All receptors come from a girl between 2 and 10 years old with congenital amegakaryocytic thrombocytopenia, due to receive a stem cell transplant. CDR3s include the opening cysteine and the closing phenylalanine or tryptophan. A D gene is named only where the DNA matches it firmly. Rows may omit the clone size; those that give it use once, few, many or a size class.

CASSPYGGVGYYGYTF	TGTGCCAGCAGTCCATACGGGGGAGTTGGGTACTATGGCTACACCTTC	TRBV12-3/TRBV12-4	few	-	TRBJ1-2
CASSFYICSARDENGYTF	-	TRBV11-1	-	-	TRBJ1-2
CASSFQARGGYTF	TGTGCCAGCAGTTTTCAGGCCCGTGGCGGCTACACCTTC	TRBV28	few	-	TRBJ1-2
CASSSLPLALAGGSNNEQFF	TGCGCCAGCAGCTCCTTACCTTTAGCTTTAGCGGGAGGTTCGAACAATGAGCAGTTCTTC	TRBV5-1	-	TRBD2	TRBJ2-1
CASSRGAGVGELFF	TGTGCCAGCAGCCGGGGCGCGGGAGTCGGGGAGCTGTTTTTT	TRBV27	few	TRBD2	TRBJ2-2
CASSLIGRVETQYF	TGTGCCAGCAGCTTAATAGGCCGGGTAGAGACCCAGTACTTC	TRBV11-2	many	-	TRBJ2-5
CASSLAYLETQYF	TGTGCCAGCAGCTTGGCCTATCTGGAGACCCAGTACTTC	TRBV7-2	-	-	TRBJ2-5
CASSATGELFF	TGTGCCAGCAGCGCCACCGGGGAGCTGTTTTTT	TRBV12-3/TRBV12-4	many	-	TRBJ2-2
CASLRTGGETQYF	TGTGCCAGCCTTCGGACAGGGGGTGAGACCCAGTACTTC	TRBV28	few	TRBD1	TRBJ2-5
CSVGGPTSTEQYF	TGCAGCGTTGGAGGCCCGACTAGTACCGAGCAGTACTTC	TRBV29-1	-	-	TRBJ2-7
CASGPTASSNQPQHF	TGTGCTAGTGGTCCGACAGCCTCTAGCAATCAGCCCCAGCATTTT	TRBV12-5	many	-	TRBJ1-5
CSALRGLGGDEQFF	TGCAGTGCCCTGAGGGGGCTTGGTGGCGATGAGCAGTTCTTC	TRBV20-1	many	TRBD1	TRBJ2-1
CASSLGRQGNTEAFF	TGCGCCAGCAGCTTGGGTCGACAGGGGAACACTGAAGCTTTCTTT	TRBV5-1	-	TRBD1	TRBJ1-1
CASSKGQGARSTEAFF	TGTGCCAGCAGTAAGGGACAGGGGGCGCGGAGCACTGAAGCTTTCTTT	TRBV27	few	TRBD1	TRBJ1-1
CASSLASATNEKLFF	TGCGCCAGCAGCTTGGCCTCAGCAACTAATGAAAAACTGTTTTTT	TRBV5-1	-	-	TRBJ1-4
CSASRASYNEQFF	TGCAGTGCTAGTCGTGCGTCTTACAATGAGCAGTTCTTC	TRBV20-1	many	-	TRBJ2-1
CASSFRMGDTQYF	TGCGCCAGCAGCTTCCGGATGGGAGATACGCAGTATTTT	TRBV5-1	many	-	TRBJ2-3
CASSLTPSGASTDTQYF	TGCGCCAGCAGCTTGACCCCTAGCGGGGCTAGCACAGATACGCAGTATTTT	TRBV5-1	-	TRBD2	TRBJ2-3
CAWSVGMNYEQYF	TGTGCCTGGAGTGTAGGGATGAACTACGAGCAGTACTTC	TRBV30	-	-	TRBJ2-7
CASSPGSMNTEAFF	TGTGCCAGCAGTCCAGGATCCATGAACACTGAAGCTTTCTTT	TRBV7-6	many	-	TRBJ1-1
CASSLEADGSFGIQYF	TGTGCCAGCAGCTTGGAGGCCGATGGTAGCTTCGGCATTCAGTACTTC	TRBV5-5	-	-	TRBJ2-4
CSVQGSYGYTF	TGCAGCGTTCAGGGATCCTATGGCTACACCTTC	TRBV29-1	few	-	TRBJ1-2
CASSLFPSGGYNEQFF	TGTGCCAGCAGCTTATTTCCTAGCGGGGGCTACAATGAGCAGTTCTTC	TRBV7-2	many	TRBD2	TRBJ2-1
CSARAQKLHEQYF	TGCAGTGCTAGAGCACAAAAACTCCACGAGCAGTACTTC	TRBV20-1	many	-	TRBJ2-7
CASNDRVGNTEAFF	TGCGCCAGCAATGACAGGGTGGGAAACACTGAAGCTTTCTTT	TRBV5-1	few	TRBD1	TRBJ1-1
CSARDPTGLYEQYF	TGCAGTGCTAGAGATCCTACGGGACTCTACGAGCAGTACTTC	TRBV20-1	many	-	TRBJ2-7
CRASPTSSYNEQFF	TGCAGGGCTTCTCCCACTAGCTCCTACAATGAGCAGTTCTTC	TRBV20-1	-	-	TRBJ2-1
CASSLLYGTKSFTYEQYF	TGCGCCAGCAGCTTGCTTTACGGGACAAAAAGTTTTACCTACGAGCAGTACTTC	TRBV5-1	-	-	TRBJ2-7
CASSQGTSLRNEQYF	TGTGCCAGCAGCCAAGGGACTAGCCTACGGAACGAGCAGTACTTC	TRBV3-1	few	TRBD2	TRBJ2-7
CSAREESSGIQFTSTDTQYF	TGCAGTGCTAGAGAAGAAAGTAGCGGGATCCAATTCACTAGCACAGATACGCAGTATTTT	TRBV20-1	many	TRBD2	TRBJ2-3
CASSLDSRHEQYF	TGTGCCAGCAGTTTAGATAGTCGGCACGAGCAGTACTTC	TRBV12-3/TRBV12-4	many	-	TRBJ2-7
CASSDPWASGNEQFF	TGTGCCAGCAGTGACCCGTGGGCTAGCGGCAATGAGCAGTTCTTC	TRBV12-3/TRBV12-4	many	TRBD2	TRBJ2-1
CASSLERGGRTGELFF	TGTGCCAGCAGCTTGGAACGCGGGGGACGCACCGGGGAGCTGTTTTTT	TRBV5-6	many	TRBD2	TRBJ2-2
CASSFAGSGTGELFF	TGTGCCAGCAGCTTCGCGGGAAGCGGCACCGGGGAGCTGTTTTTT	TRBV7-2	few	-	TRBJ2-2
CASTNDGRSHNEQFF	TGTGCCAGCACCAATGACGGACGGTCCCACAATGAGCAGTTCTTC	TRBV12-3/TRBV12-4	many	-	TRBJ2-1
CASGGRGGYEKLFF	TGTGCCAGCGGAGGAAGGGGAGGTTATGAAAAACTGTTTTTT	TRBV28	-	-	TRBJ1-4
CSVTGTGYDEQYF	TGCAGCGTTACCGGGACAGGGTATGACGAGCAGTACTTC	TRBV29-1	many	TRBD1	TRBJ2-7
CSVEGLPGQGSGELFF	TGCAGCGTTGAGGGCCTCCCGGGACAGGGCTCAGGGGAGCTGTTTTTT	TRBV29-1	many	TRBD1	TRBJ2-2
CASSSGTSGIGNEQFF	TGTGCCAGCAGCTCAGGGACTAGCGGGATCGGCAATGAGCAGTTCTTC	TRBV7-9	-	TRBD2	TRBJ2-1
CASSRGGTSDSYEQYF	TGTGCCAGCTCTAGGGGGGGGACTAGCGACTCCTACGAGCAGTACTTC	TRBV7-9	few	TRBD2	TRBJ2-7